One T cell receptor beta chain is described in this entry. In this sample, this clonotype turned up a few times. Its antigen is not yet known. Qualities for individual bases were not recorded, and no much larger clone is one base off. These data belong to a study of T cells in Graves' hyperthyroidism and ophthalmopathy (dated by TCRdb to about 2019). With respect to the entire study: Peripheral blood samples were taken at initial diagnosis, before any treatment was given. A discovery cohort of roughly 100 patients, roughly 45 with Graves' ophthalmopathy and 55 to 60 with stable Graves' hyperthyroidism, was used to find distinguishing TCR V-J signatures. Whether ophthalmopathy could be predicted prospectively was tested in an independent validation cohort made up of 18 hyperthyroidism patients plus 17 patients who later progressed to ophthalmopathy. The roughly 90 discovery patients were divided at random into training and test sets in a 7:3 ratio. In about six Graves' hyperthyroidism patients, the study also compared T-cell repertoires from thyroid tissue with T-cell repertoires from blood. After blood sampling, hyperthyroidism patients were treated with methimazole at a starting dose of 30 mg daily, and ophthalmopathy patients were treated with high-dose intravenous methylprednisolone. According to the paper, TCR Vbeta CDR3 sequencing was carried out on some 130 peripheral blood samples, which came from 40 to 45 ophthalmopathy, approximately 78 hyperthyroidism and roughly 17 progressor patients.

Broad study findings and their caveats: In validation, the model predicted progression to ophthalmopathy with roughly 70% sensitivity and around 72% specificity, a median of approximately 6.7 months before onset. No statistical method was used to fix the sample size in advance, and group allocation was not hidden from the investigators. Most expanded thyroid clonotypes (frequency above 0.001) were also detected in blood, a finding suggesting that blood repertoires may reflect thyroid immune responses. Ophthalmopathy was separated from stable hyperthyroidism by a 13 V-J signature model, with over 85% sensitivity and just over 81% specificity obtained in cross-validation and 80%/75% obtained in testing.

The CDR3 measures 15 amino acids from cysteine to phenylalanine. Just CDR3 DNA is preserved here, 45 bases in frame from base 1. The junction shows trimming of 7 bases on V and 6 bases on J, plus 21 bases between the germline ends. Stable Graves' hyperthyroidism was defined as the absence of progression to ophthalmopathy over 18 months of follow-up. The hyperthyroidism patients were between 18 and 65 years old and newly diagnosed, with a disease duration of less than 2 months. Exclusion was applied to patients with uncontrolled infections, other autoimmune diseases, pregnancy or lactation. Diagnoses were based on clinical symptoms, serum thyroxine and TRAb, thyroid ultrasound and orbital computed tomography. PBMCs were isolated from 10 ml of fresh peripheral blood by Ficoll-Paque density gradient centrifugation. Total RNA was extracted with Trizol reagent, and quality was checked on an Agilent 2100 Bioanalyzer.

The TCR beta CDR3 regions were amplified from the RNA transcripts. The TCR CDR3 was subjected to a first round of RT-PCR using the HTBI primer set and the Qiagen OneStep RT-PCR kit. The libraries were constructed in a second round of multiplex PCR and then size-selected and purified. Libraries were sequenced paired-end with 100 bp reads on an Illumina HiSeq2000. The published analysis was carried out like this. SOAPnuke was used to process the raw data, with reads discarded if the reads contained adapters or uncalled bases, had a mean Phred below 15, or lacked an exact constant-primer or identifier match. COPE v1.2.5 was used to merge the high-quality paired reads, and each unique nucleotide sequence was defined as a clonotype. MiTCR v1.1 was used to align the clonotypes against IMGT TRBV, TRBD and TRBJ reference segments. Analysis was restricted to V-J combinations with a frequency above 0.0001, which covered roughly 99% of repertoires. A TCS score was defined as the ratio of F50 (clonal expansion) to E x V (chaos), with BLOSUM62-based TCRdist applied between CDR3 peptides within each V-J. Welch's t-statistics and random forest reduced some 510 V-J features to under 15, which were used in a naive Bayes classifier (R e1071). Starting from the raw public reads, TCRdb applied fastp trimming at Q25, assembled clones with MiXCR and retained in-frame beta chains. Each entry is one CDR3 protein sequence, shown with its most common DNA and genes. The V and J calls shown here were made by TCRdb, not taken from the authors' results. The sample yields 380,000 or so distinct CDR3 sequences; 15% to 20% were counted once. The top ten clonotypes cover around 4% of the sample.

Sequenced sample: blood. The receptor chain draws on TRBV12-3 or TRBV12-4 and TRBJ1-1; a weak D assignment points to TRBD1 (6 bases agree). This TCR was sampled from a woman between 18 and 29 years old with Graves' hyperthyroidism. Read as DNA, the sequence is TGTGCCAGCACCCGGGGGCCCCTGGGGAGGGCTGAAGCTTTCTTT. Translated, this is CASTRGPLGRAEAFF.